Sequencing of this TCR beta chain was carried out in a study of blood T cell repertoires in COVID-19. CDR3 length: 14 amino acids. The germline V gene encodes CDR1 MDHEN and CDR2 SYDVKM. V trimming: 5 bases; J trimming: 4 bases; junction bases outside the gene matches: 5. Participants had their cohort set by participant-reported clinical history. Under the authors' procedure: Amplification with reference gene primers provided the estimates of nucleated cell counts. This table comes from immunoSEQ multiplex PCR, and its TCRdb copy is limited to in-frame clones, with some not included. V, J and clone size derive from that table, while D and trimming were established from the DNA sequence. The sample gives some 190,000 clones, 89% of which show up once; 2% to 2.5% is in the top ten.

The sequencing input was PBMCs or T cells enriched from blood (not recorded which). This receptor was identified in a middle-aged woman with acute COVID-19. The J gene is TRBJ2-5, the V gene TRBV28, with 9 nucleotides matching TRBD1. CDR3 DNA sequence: TGTGCCAGCAGTCCTACAGGGGGCCCAGAGACCCAGTACTTC. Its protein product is CASSPTGGPETQYF.